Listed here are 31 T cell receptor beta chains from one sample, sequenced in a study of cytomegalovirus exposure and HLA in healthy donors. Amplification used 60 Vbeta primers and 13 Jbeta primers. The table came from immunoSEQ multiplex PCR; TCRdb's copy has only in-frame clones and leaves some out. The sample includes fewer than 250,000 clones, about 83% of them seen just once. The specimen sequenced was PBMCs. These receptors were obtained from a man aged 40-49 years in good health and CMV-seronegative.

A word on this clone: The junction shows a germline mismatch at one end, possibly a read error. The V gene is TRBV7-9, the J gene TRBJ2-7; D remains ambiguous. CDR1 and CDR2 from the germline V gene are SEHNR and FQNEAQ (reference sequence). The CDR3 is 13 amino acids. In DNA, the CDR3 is TGTTCCAGCAGCTTAGGTCCCGGTACCGAGCAGTACTTC. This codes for CSSSLGPGTEQYF. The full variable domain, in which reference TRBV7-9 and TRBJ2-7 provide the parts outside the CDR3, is DTGVSQNPRHKITKRGQNVTFRCDPISEHNRLYWYRQTLGQGPEFLTYFQNEAQLEKSRLLSDRFSAERPKGSFSTLEIQRTEQGDSAMYLCSSSLGPGTEQYFGPGTRLTVT.

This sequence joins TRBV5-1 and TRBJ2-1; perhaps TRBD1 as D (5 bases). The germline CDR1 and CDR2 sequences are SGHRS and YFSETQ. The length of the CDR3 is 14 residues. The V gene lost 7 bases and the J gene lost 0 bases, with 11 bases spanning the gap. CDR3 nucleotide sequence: TGCGCCAGCGGGGCGGCCAACTCCTACAATGAGCAGTTCTTC. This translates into CASGAANSYNEQFF.

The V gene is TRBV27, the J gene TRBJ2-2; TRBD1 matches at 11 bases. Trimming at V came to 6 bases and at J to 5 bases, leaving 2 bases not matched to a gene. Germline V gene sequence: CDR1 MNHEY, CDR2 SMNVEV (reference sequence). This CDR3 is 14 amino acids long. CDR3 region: CASRGQGVTGELFF. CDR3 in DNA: TGTGCCAGCAGGGGACAGGGGGTGACCGGGGAGCTGTTTTTT.

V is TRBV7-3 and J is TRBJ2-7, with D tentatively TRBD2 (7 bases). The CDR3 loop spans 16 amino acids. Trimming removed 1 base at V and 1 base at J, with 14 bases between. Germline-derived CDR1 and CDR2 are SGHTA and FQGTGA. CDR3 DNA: TGTGCCAGCAGCTTAAAGGGTGGGGGGGCTTCCTACGAGCAGTACTTC. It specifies CASSLKGGGASYEQYF.

In DNA form, the CDR3 reads TGTGCCACGGGGGGGGGTGACACTGAAGCTTTCTTT. Its protein is CATGGGDTEAFF. The rearrangement joins TRBV2 to TRBJ1-1, with D perhaps matching TRBD1 (5 bases). The V gene's germline CDR1 is SNHLY and CDR2 FYNNEI. V lost 10 bases, J lost 3 bases, and 12 bases lay in between. The CDR3 has 12 amino acids.

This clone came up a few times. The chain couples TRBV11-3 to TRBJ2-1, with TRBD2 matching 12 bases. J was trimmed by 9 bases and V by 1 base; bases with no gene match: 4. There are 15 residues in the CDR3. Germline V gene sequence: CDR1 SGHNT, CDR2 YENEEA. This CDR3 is CASSLGGLAGAEQFF. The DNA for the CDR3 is TGTGCCAGCAGCTTAGGGGGACTAGCGGGCGCTGAGCAGTTCTTC.

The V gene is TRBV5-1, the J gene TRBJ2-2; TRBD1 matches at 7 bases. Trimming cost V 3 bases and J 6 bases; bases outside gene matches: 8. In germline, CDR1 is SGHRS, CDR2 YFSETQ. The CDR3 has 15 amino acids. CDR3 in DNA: TGCGCCAGCAGCTCGAGACAGGGTTCGGCCGGGGAGCTGTTTTTT. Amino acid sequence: CASSSRQGSAGELFF.

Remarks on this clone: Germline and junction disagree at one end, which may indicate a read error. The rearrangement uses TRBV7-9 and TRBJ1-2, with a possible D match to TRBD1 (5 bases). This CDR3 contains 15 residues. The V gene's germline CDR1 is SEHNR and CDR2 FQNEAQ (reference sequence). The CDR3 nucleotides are TGTTCCAGCAGCTTATTGAACGTGGCGGACAATGGCTACACCTTC. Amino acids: CSSSLLNVADNGYTF.

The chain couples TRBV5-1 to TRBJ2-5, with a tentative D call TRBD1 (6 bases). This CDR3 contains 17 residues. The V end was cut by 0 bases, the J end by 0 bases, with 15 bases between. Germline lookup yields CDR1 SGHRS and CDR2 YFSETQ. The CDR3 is CASSLGIGQKHQETQYF. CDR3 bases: TGCGCCAGCAGCTTGGGTATCGGACAGAAACACCAAGAGACCCAGTACTTC.

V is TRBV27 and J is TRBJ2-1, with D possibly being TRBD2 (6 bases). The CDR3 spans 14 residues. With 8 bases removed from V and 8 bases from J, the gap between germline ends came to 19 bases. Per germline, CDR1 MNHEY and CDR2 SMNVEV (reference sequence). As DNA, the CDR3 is TGTGCCAGCGGCGGGGCAGGGCGAATCGATGAGCAGTTCTTC. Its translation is CASGGAGRIDEQFF.

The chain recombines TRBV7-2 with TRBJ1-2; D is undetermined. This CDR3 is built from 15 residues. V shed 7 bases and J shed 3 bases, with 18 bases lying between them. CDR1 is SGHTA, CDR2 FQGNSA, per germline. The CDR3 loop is CASTLSRRADYGYTF. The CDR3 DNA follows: TGTGCCAGCACCCTATCTCGGAGAGCGGACTATGGCTACACCTTC. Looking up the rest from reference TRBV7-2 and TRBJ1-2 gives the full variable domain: GAGVSQSPSNKVTEKGKDVELRCDPISGHTALYWYRQSLGQGLEFLIYFQGNSAPDKSGLPSDRFSAERTGGSVSTLTIQRTQQEDSAVYLCASTLSRRADYGYTFGSGTRLTVV.

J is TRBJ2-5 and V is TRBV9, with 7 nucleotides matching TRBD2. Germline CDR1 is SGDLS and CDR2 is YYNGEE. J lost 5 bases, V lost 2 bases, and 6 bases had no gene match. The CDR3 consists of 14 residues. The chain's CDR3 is CASSVASGDETQYF. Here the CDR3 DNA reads TGTGCCAGCAGCGTTGCCAGCGGGGACGAGACCCAGTACTTC. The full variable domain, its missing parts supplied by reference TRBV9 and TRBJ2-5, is DSGVTQTPKHLITATGQRVTLRCSPRSGDLSVYWYQQSLDQGLQFLIQYYNGEERAKGNILERFSAQQFPDLHSELNLSSLELGDSALYFCASSVASGDETQYFGPGTRLLVL.

CDR3 bases: TGTGCCAGCAGCTTAGCCGGGACAGGGGATGGCTACACCTTC. Amino acid sequence: CASSLAGTGDGYTF. The chain carries TRBV7-2 and TRBJ1-2; 10 bases line up with TRBD1. The length of the CDR3 is 14 residues. V was clipped by 0 bases and J by 6 bases; unmatched bases: 1. The germline V gene has CDR1 SGHTA and CDR2 FQGNSA.

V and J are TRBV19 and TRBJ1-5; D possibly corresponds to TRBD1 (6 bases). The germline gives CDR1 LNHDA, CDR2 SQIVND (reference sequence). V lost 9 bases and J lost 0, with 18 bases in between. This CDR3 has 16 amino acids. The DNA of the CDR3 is TGTGCCAGCTCGGCACGGGACAACAATAGCAATCAGCCCCAGCATTTT. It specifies CASSARDNNSNQPQHF.

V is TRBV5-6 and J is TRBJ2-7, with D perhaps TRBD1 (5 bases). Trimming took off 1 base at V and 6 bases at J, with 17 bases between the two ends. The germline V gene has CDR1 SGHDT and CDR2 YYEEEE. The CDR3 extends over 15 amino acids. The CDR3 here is CASSLLASGFGEQYF. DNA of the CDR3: TGTGCCAGCAGCTTGCTCGCATCAGGGTTTGGCGAGCAGTACTTC.

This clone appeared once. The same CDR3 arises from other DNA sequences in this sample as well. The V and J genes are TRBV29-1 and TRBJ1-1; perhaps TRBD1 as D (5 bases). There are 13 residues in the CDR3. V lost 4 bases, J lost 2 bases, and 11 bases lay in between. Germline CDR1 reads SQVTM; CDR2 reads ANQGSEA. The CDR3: CSVVGGTNTEAFF. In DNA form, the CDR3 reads TGCAGCGTTGTTGGAGGGACCAACACTGAAGCTTTCTTT.

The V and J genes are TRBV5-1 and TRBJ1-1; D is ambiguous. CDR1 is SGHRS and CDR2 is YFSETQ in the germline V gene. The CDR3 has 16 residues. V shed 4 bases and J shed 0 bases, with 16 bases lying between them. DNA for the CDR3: TGCGCCAGCAGCAAGGAGGGATTTCATCTGAACACTGAAGCTTTCTTT. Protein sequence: CASSKEGFHLNTEAFF. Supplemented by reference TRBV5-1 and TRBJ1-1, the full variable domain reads KAGVTQTPRYLIKTRGQQVTLSCSPISGHRSVSWYQQTPGQGLQFLFEYFSETQRNKGNFPGRFSGRQFSNSRSEMNVSTLELGDSALYLCASSKEGFHLNTEAFFGQGTRLTVV.

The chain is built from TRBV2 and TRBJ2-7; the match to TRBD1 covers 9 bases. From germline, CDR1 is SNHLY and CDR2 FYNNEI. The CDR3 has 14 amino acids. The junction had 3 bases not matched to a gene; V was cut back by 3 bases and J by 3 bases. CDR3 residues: CASSEGQGYYEQYF. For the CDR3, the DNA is TGTGCCAGCAGTGAGGGACAGGGATACTACGAGCAGTACTTC.

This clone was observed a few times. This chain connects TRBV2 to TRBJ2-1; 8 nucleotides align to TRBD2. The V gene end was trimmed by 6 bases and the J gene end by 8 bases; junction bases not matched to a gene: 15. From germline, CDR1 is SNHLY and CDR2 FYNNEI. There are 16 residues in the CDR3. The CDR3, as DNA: TGTGCCAGCAGGAACCCGCGGGAGGCACAAAGAGATGAGCAGTTCTTC. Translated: CASRNPREAQRDEQFF. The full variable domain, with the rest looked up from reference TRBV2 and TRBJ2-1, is EPEVTQTPSHQVTQMGQEVILRCVPISNHLYFYWYRQILGQKVEFLVSFYNNEISEKSEIFDDQFSVERPDGSNFTLKIRSTKLEDSAMYFCASRNPREAQRDEQFFGPGTRLTVL.

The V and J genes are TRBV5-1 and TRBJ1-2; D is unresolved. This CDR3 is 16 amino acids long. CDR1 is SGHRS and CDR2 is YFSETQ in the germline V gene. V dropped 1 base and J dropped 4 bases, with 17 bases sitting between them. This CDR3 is CASSLTHPTNIYGYTF. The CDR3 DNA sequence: TGCGCCAGCAGCTTGACCCATCCGACAAACATCTATGGCTACACCTTC.

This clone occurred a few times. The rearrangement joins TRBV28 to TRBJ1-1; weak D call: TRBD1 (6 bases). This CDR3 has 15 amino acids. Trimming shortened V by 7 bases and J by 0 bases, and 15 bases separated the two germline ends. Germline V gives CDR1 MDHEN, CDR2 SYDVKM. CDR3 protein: CASTPHTGMNTEAFF. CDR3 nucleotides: TGTGCCAGCACCCCACATACAGGGATGAACACTGAAGCTTTCTTT.

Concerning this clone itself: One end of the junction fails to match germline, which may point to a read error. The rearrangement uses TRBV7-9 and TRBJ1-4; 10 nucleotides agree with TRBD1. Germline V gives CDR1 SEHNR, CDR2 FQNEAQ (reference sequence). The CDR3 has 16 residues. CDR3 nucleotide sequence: TGTTCCAGCAGTACTCTGGGAGGACAGGGGGGTGAAAAACTGTTTTTT. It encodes CSSSTLGGQGGEKLFF.

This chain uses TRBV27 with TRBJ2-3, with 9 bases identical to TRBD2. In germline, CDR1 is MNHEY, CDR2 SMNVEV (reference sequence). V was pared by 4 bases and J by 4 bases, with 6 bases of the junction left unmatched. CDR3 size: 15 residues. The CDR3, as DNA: TGTGCCAGCAGTTGGATGCGGGGGGGCTCAGATACGCAGTATTTT. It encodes CASSWMRGGSDTQYF.

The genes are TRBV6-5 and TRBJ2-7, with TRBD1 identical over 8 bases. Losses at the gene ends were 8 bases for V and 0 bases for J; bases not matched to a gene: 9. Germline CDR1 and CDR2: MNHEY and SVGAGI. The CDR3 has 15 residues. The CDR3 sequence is CASPSGQGDSYEQYF. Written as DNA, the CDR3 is TGTGCCAGCCCCTCCGGACAGGGAGACTCCTACGAGCAGTACTTC.

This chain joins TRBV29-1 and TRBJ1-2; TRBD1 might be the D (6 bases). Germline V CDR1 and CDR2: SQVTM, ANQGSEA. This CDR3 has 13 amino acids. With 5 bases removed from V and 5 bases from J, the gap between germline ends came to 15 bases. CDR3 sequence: CSVKAGTRYGYTF. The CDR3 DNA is TGCAGCGTTAAAGCCGGGACAAGATATGGCTACACCTTC.

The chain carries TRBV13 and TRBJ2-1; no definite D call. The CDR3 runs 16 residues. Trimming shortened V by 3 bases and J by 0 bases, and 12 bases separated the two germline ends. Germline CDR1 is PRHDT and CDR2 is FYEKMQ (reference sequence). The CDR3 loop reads CASSFPLDSSYNEQFF. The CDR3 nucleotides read TGTGCCAGCAGCTTCCCCCTAGATAGCTCCTACAATGAGCAGTTCTTC.

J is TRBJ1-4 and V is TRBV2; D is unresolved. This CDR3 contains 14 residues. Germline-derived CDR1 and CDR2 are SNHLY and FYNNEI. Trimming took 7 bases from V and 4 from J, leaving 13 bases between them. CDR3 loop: CASTLTSGNEKLFF. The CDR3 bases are TGTGCCAGCACCCTGACAAGTGGTAATGAAAAACTGTTTTTT.

CDR3 sequence reads: CASSMGEDTQYF. The CDR3 DNA reads as TGTGCCAGTAGTATGGGAGAAGATACGCAGTATTTT. This chain links TRBV19 with TRBJ2-3, with a tentative D call TRBD2 (5 bases). This CDR3 spans 12 amino acids. In germline, CDR1 is LNHDA, CDR2 SQIVND (reference sequence). V gave up 3 bases and J gave up 5 bases, with 6 bases separating them.

CDR3 residues: CASSYSPGGKETQYF. CDR3 sequence (DNA): TGTGCCAGCAGTTACTCCCCAGGGGGCAAAGAGACCCAGTACTTC. V usage is TRBV6-6 and J usage is TRBJ2-5, with TRBD1 identical over 8 bases. From germline, CDR1 is MNHNY and CDR2 SVGAGI (reference sequence). This CDR3 has 15 amino acids. V lost 0 bases and J lost 3; bases outside the gene matches: 3.

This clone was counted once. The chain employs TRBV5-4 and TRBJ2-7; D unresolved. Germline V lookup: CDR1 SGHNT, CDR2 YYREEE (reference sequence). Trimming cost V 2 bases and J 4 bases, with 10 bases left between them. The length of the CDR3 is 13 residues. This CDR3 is CASSFRPRYEQYF. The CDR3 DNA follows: TGTGCCAGCAGCTTTCGCCCGAGGTACGAGCAGTACTTC.

CDR3 sequence: CASSPWDRGTEAFF. DNA of the CDR3: TGTGCCAGCAGCCCCTGGGACAGGGGCACTGAAGCTTTCTTT. The rearrangement links TRBV9 to TRBJ1-1; 10 bases are shared with TRBD1. Germline CDR1 and CDR2: SGDLS and YYNGEE. The CDR3 totals 14 residues. V dropped 4 bases and J dropped 4; count of bases not matched to a gene: 4.